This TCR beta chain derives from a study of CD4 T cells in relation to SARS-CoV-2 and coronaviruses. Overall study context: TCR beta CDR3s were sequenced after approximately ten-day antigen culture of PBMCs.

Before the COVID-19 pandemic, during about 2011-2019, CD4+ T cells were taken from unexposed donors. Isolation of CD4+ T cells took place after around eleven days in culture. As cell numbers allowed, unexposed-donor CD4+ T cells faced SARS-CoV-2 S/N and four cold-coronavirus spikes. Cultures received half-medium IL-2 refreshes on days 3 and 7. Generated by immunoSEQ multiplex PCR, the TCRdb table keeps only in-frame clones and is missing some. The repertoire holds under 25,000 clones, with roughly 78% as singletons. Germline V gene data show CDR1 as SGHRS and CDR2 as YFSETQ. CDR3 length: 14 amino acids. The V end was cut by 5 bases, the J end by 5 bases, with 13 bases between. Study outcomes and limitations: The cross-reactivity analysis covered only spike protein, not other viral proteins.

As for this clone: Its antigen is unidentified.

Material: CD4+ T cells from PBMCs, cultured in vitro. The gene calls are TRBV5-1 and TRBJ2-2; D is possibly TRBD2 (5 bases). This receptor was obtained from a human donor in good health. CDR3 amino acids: CASRPTSGTGELFF. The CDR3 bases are TGCGCCAGCAGGCCTACTTCGGGGACCGGGGAGCTGTTTTTT. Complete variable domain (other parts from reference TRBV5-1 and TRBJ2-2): KAGVTQTPRYLIKTRGQQVTLSCSPISGHRSVSWYQQTPGQGLQFLFEYFSETQRNKGNFPGRFSGRQFSNSRSEMNVSTLELGDSALYLCASRPTSGTGELFFGEGSRLTVL.